One sample yielded the 8 T cell receptor beta chains listed below, sequenced in a study of T cell responses to AZD1222 COVID-19 vaccine. The assay was immunoSEQ multiplex PCR, and TCRdb's table has in-frame clones only and misses some. Here the sample spans about 130,000 clones, 88% being singletons. The sample consisted of peripheral blood, taken on day 0 of AZD1222 vaccination. These receptors came from an adult in good health.

The genes are TRBV5-4 and TRBJ2-7; 8 bases are a match to TRBD1. This CDR3 has 15 amino acids. The V gene's germline CDR1 is SGHNT and CDR2 YYREEE (reference sequence). V shed 3 bases and J 4 bases; nucleotides not matched to a gene: 9. CDR3 loop: CASSWGQGARYEQYF. CDR3 sequence (DNA): TGTGCCAGCAGCTGGGGTCAGGGGGCGAGATACGAGCAGTACTTC.

V is TRBV19 and J is TRBJ1-4; TRBD1 matches at 9 bases. Germline-derived CDR1 and CDR2 are LNHDA and SQIVND (reference sequence). Trimming cost V 6 bases and J 2 bases; bases outside gene matches: 1. The CDR3 has 14 amino acids. This CDR3 is CASRGQGTNEKLFF. Here the CDR3 DNA reads TGTGCCAGTAGGGGACAGGGCACTAATGAAAAACTGTTTTTT.

The V call is TRBV2, the J call TRBJ2-1; 11 positions match TRBD2. Germline trimming cut 6 bases from V and 5 bases from J; bases unmatched to any gene: 3. Germline CDR1 and CDR2: SNHLY and FYNNEI. The CDR3 runs to 14 residues. DNA of the CDR3: TGTGCCAGCAGGACTAGCGGGACCGACAATGAGCAGTTCTTC. Its protein is CASRTSGTDNEQFF.

This clone occurred once. The rearrangement uses TRBV13 and TRBJ1-2; 7 bases are a match to TRBD1. CDR3 length equals 14 residues. Trimming removed 4 bases from V and 2 bases from J; junction bases left unmatched: 4. CDR1 is PRHDT, CDR2 FYEKMQ, per germline (reference sequence). The CDR3 region is CASSSTQGNYGYTF. For the CDR3, the DNA is TGTGCCAGCAGCTCCACACAGGGGAACTATGGCTACACCTTC.

This chain links TRBV27 with TRBJ2-7; D gene uncertain. The germline CDR1 and CDR2 sequences are MNHEY and SMNVEV (reference sequence). With 1 base removed from V and 2 bases from J, the gap between germline ends came to 12 bases. The CDR3 has 15 residues. CDR3 sequence reads: CASSLYAATTYEQYF. The CDR3 nucleotides are TGTGCCAGCAGTTTATATGCAGCCACTACCTACGAGCAGTACTTC.

The V and J genes are TRBV27 and TRBJ1-5, with D hard to call. The ends were cut back, 2 bases at V and 2 bases at J, with 7 bases in the middle. Looked up from germline, CDR1 is MNHEY and CDR2 is SMNVEV (reference sequence). The CDR3 has 14 amino acids. The CDR3 protein is CASSLTLGNQPQHF. The CDR3 bases are TGTGCCAGCAGTTTAACGCTAGGCAATCAGCCCCAGCATTTT.

This clone has just a few counts. The gene calls are TRBV5-4 and TRBJ1-6; D call uncertain. Trimming removed 5 bases at V and 5 bases at J, with 20 bases between. Germline CDR1 and CDR2: SGHNT and YYREEE (reference sequence). The CDR3 runs 17 residues. This CDR3 is CASSLSRLYGHNSPLHF. CDR3 sequence (DNA): TGTGCCAGCAGTTTGAGTCGACTTTACGGCCATAATTCACCCCTCCACTTT.

V and J are TRBV6-5 and TRBJ2-1; no reliable D call. V shed 7 bases and J shed 8 bases, with 18 bases lying between them. This CDR3 has 14 amino acids. Germline-derived CDR1 and CDR2 are MNHEY and SVGAGI. As DNA, the CDR3 is TGTGCCAGCACCGAAGGGTGGCAGTCCCATGAGCAGTTCTTC. Translated, it gives CASTEGWQSHEQFF.